This TCR beta chain emerged from a study of T cell repertoires in ileal Crohn's disease (dated by TCRdb to between 2019 and 2020). For the wider study: The median duration of disease was approximately 8.3 years, and at the time of surgery about 35% of patients were active smokers. Every patient underwent surgery because of a complication, which was stricturing disease in 61% of cases and penetrating disease in approximately 40%. Postoperative therapy was given to about half of the patients, with thiopurines administered to fewer than 13 patients and anti-TNF agents administered to more than 15 patients. The TCR repertoire was analysed in about 55 patients with Crohn's disease drawn from a prospective multicentre cohort. Running in parallel with the study was a multicentre cohort set up to find predictors of early endoscopic recurrence following ileocolonic resection. A Rutgeerts score above i0 was used to define endoscopic postoperative recurrence. The study sequenced 150 to 200 mucosal samples from more than 50 patients, taken at several locations on the surgical specimen and at postoperative endoscopy.

Eligible patients were adults with ileal or ileocolonic Crohn's disease who had an indication for ileocolonic resection. Before DNA extraction, whole ileal mucosal biopsies were kept frozen at -80 degrees C. Genomic DNA was extracted from frozen whole biopsies using a TRizol-based method and was quantified with a NanoDrop 2000 spectrophotometer. As concerns this clone: Its cognate antigen has yet to be identified. It has no much larger one-base neighbor in the sample; base qualities were not kept.

What the study reported, not specific to this receptor: Mucosal CD4 and CD8 T cells were sorted and sequenced only in a subgroup of patients, whose size was not stated. A significantly higher proportion of clonal expansions was observed in active smokers at surgery than in non-smokers (roughly 27% vs 19%, p=0.02). Compared with CD4 T cells, sorted CD8 T cells contained more high-frequency clones, which suggests that the mucosal expansions were mostly CD8. Endoscopic recurrence was linked to a higher percentage of high-frequency clones at surgery, and recurrence occurred in every patient whose clonality exceeded 26.8% (18/57).

Approximately 550 nanograms of biopsy DNA per sample were submitted for commercial TCRB immunosequencing. Adaptive Biotechnology amplified CDR3 regions from genomic DNA with a two-step multiplex PCR that controlled for amplification bias. In the first PCR, primers covered every V and J gene segment, and in the second PCR, barcodes and Illumina adapters were added. An Illumina instrument was used to sequence the CDR3 libraries. In the paper's pipeline: The analysis used both the pipelines supplied by the vendor and custom analysis of the raw data in R/Bioconductor with R version 3.3.0. Clonality, ranging from 0 to 1, was calculated as the inverse of the normalised Shannon entropy of all productive clones. High-frequency clones were defined as the repertoire share of the top 100 clones, retaining only clones passing a 95% confidence test. Repertoire diversity was measured with the Simpson index, and overlap between samples was measured with the Morisita-Horn index. Drawn from immuneACCESS, this table holds only the in-frame rearrangements with V and J called that TCRdb kept. Clones are partly lost; checked studies trace under half to an unresolved V gene and leave the rest unexplained. V, J and clone size are taken as reported in that table, and D and trimming were inferred from the DNA itself. Present in this sample are roughly 13,000 clones, around nine tenths of which were seen just once. The top ten constitute roughly 3.3% of the sample.

From the cysteine through the phenylalanine, the CDR3 covers 13 amino acids. Here the CDR3 DNA is all that survives: 39 bases in frame from base 1. According to the germline V gene, CDR1 reads SGHDT and CDR2 reads YYEEEE. V lost 7 bases and J lost 7 bases; the stretch between them is 17 bases long. The receptor's source is an adult with Crohn's disease. The chain employs TRBV5-6 and TRBJ1-2; the D gene is perhaps TRBD1, from 5 matching bases. The sequencing sample was made of ileal tissue. CDR3 protein: CASSPAGGGGYTF. Read as DNA, the sequence is TGTGCCAGCTCGCCAGCCGGCGGGGGTGGCTACACCTTC.